This T cell receptor (beta chain) is from a study of tumor-infiltrating lymphocytes in localized non-small cell lung cancer. Measured with immunoSEQ multiplex PCR; TCRdb has only the in-frame clones, and not every one. The profile shows approximately 12,000 clones, about 70% of them singletons. About this clone itself: Its antigen is unknown.

Study-wide results and caveats: TCR sequencing covered a subset of patients with enough tissue. TCRbeta sequencing showed higher T cell infiltration in tumors than uninvolved lung. Technical variation could not be separated from intratumor heterogeneity here.

CDR3 length: 15 residues. CDR1 is SEHNR, CDR2 FQNEAQ, per germline (reference sequence). The junction had 4 bases not matched to a gene; V was cut back by 3 bases and J by 3 bases. The sample comprised uninvolved lung tissue not adjacent to the tumor. The chain recombines TRBV7-9 with TRBJ2-1; 8 nucleotides align to TRBD2. The receptor's source is a human donor with non-small cell lung cancer. The DNA for the CDR3 is TGTGCCAGCAGCTTGGAAGGGACTAGCTACAATGAGCAGTTCTTC. This encodes CASSLEGTSYNEQFF.